This TCR beta chain was identified in a study of T-cell reconstitution after alpha-beta-depleted transplantation in children. The length of the CDR3 is 15 residues. Unmatched junction bases numbered 5, after V lost 0 bases and J lost 4 bases. Germline V lookup: CDR1 DFQATT, CDR2 SNEGSKA (reference sequence). This clonotype was detected many times. It was with unique molecular identifiers that the TCRbeta library was prepared. In TCRdb, the PCR reads were re-called with MiXCR into one record per CDR3 protein. The sample lists 90,000 to 95,000 distinct CDR3 sequences; 9.5% to 15% were seen once. The sequencing here drew on PBMCs from the stem cell graft donor, taken from the stem cell graft. The receptor was isolated from a human donor who donated a stem cell graft to a child with inherited bone marrow failure. This sequence joins TRBV20-1 and TRBJ1-2; 10 bases fit TRBD1. CDR3 nucleotides: TGCAGTGCTAGAGATCAGGACAGGGGGATCTATGGCTACACCTTC. Residues: CSARDQDRGIYGYTF.